The clone carrying this T cell receptor beta chain was detected only a few times. These data originate in a study of regulatory T cells in long-lasting Graves disease. The wider study: Graves' patients diagnosed newly had used antithyroid drugs under 3 months.

V shed 1 base and J 6 bases; nucleotides not matched to a gene: 6. CDR3 length: 13 residues. In germline, CDR1 is GTSNPN, CDR2 SVGIG (reference sequence). Investigators prepared the TCR beta libraries by applying iRepertoire HTBI primers and Arm-PCR of CDR3 regions. TCRdb used MiXCR to reprocess the multiplex PCR reads, holding one entry per CDR3 protein. The sample holds some 450,000 distinct CDR3 sequences, approximately 16% seen once. Described time point: newly diagnosed GD, antithyroid drugs for less than 3 months. Following extraction of RNA from PBMCs, that RNA was used to make the TCR library. This sample also appeared in a second study, on T cells in Graves' hyperthyroidism and ophthalmopathy. In that study: The majority of expanded thyroid clonotypes above 0.001 also appeared in blood.

This TCR derives from a woman aged 25 to 39 with Graves disease. This chain joins TRBV30 and TRBJ2-7, with 7 positions matching TRBD1. The input for sequencing was peripheral blood mononuclear cells (PBMCs), taken at new diagnosis, from a patient treated with antithyroid drugs. CDR3 nucleotides: TGTGCCTGGAGTGGTTTAGGGGACAGCGAGCAGTACTTC. Its protein product is CAWSGLGDSEQYF.